This record looks at one TCR beta chain sequence and its context. TCRdb keeps only in-frame clones here, not all; method: immunoSEQ multiplex PCR. The table lists about 16,000 clones, around 70% of them singletons, with roughly 15% in the top ten. The sample is drawn from a study of PD-1 and CTLA-4 blockade in melanoma. Per the germline V gene, CDR1 is SQVTM and CDR2 is ANQGSEA. Trimming removed 0 bases at V and 4 bases at J, with 12 bases between. The CDR3 runs to 14 residues. This sequence originates from a human donor with melanoma. Source: CD8+ T cells from peripheral blood, taken from a patient given anti-PD-1 treatment. V usage is TRBV29-1 and J usage is TRBJ1-2; tentative D call: TRBD1 (6 bases). CDR3 in amino acids: CSVEDPGQLYGYTF. In DNA, the CDR3 is TGCAGCGTTGAAGATCCGGGACAACTCTATGGCTACACCTTC.